The 2 T cell receptor beta chains below come from one sample, sequenced in a study of cytotoxic CD8 clonotypes in ibrutinib-treated CLL. TCRdb's table, derived via immunoSEQ multiplex PCR, lists solely in-frame clones and lacks some. The data contain approximately 84,000 clones, 86% of them singletons. The sample in question was PBMCs, obtained before ibrutinib treatment. All receptors come from a human donor with chronic lymphocytic leukemia.

The J gene is TRBJ1-1, the V gene TRBV9; D might be TRBD1 (6 bases). CDR1 SGDLS and CDR2 YYNGEE come from the germline V gene. This CDR3 is 14 amino acids long. V lost 1 base and J lost 5, with 12 bases in between. CDR3 sequence reads: CASSVMEGGTEAFF. In DNA form, the CDR3 reads TGTGCCAGCAGCGTAATGGAGGGGGGTACTGAAGCTTTCTTT.

This chain uses TRBV6-6 with TRBJ2-3; 12 nucleotides agree with TRBD2. The CDR3 runs to 15 residues. Germline assignment: CDR1 MNHNY and CDR2 SVGAGI (reference sequence). With V trimmed by 6 bases and J by 6 bases, 7 bases remained unmatched. The CDR3 loop is CASRTSGRKWDTQYF. The CDR3 coding sequence is TGTGCCAGCAGGACTAGCGGGAGAAAGTGGGATACGCAGTATTTT.